The 24 T cell receptor beta chains below were found in one sample sequenced in a study of blood T cell repertoires in COVID-19. Only in-frame clones appear in the TCRdb table, and some are missing; sequencing was by immunoSEQ multiplex PCR. The sample has fewer than 300,000 clones; 84% are singletons. Sequencing was performed on peripheral blood. All receptors derive from a human donor with COVID-19, enrolled during active disease. The donor label of this sample is uncertain.

This sequence joins TRBV4-3 and TRBJ2-7; 10 bases match TRBD2. The junction had 12 bases not matched to a gene; V was cut back by 0 bases and J by 4 bases. The germline V gene has CDR1 LGHNA and CDR2 YSLEER. This CDR3 is built from 18 residues. The DNA of the CDR3 is TGCGCCAGCAGCCAAGAACTTTTGCGTGCTAGCGGGAGTTACGAGCAGTACTTC. Translation gives CASSQELLRASGSYEQYF.

The chain has TRBV15 and TRBJ1-4; possibly TRBD1 for D (6 bases). Per germline, CDR1 LNHNV and CDR2 YYDKDF (reference sequence). The CDR3 covers 15 residues. V lost 1 base, J lost 8 bases, and 14 bases lay in between. The CDR3 coding sequence is TGTGCCACCAGCAGAGTGCGGCAGGGACAAGAAAAACTGTTTTTT. It yields the protein CATSRVRQGQEKLFF.

This rearrangement joins TRBV28 to TRBJ2-2; the D is unclear. The germline V gene has CDR1 MDHEN and CDR2 SYDVKM. The V and J ends lost 5 bases and 9 bases respectively, with 10 bases between them. CDR3 length: 12 residues. The CDR3 DNA reads as TGTGCCAGCAGTCCCGTTGAGTGGGAGCTGTTTTTT. Residues: CASSPVEWELFF.

The V call is TRBV12-3 or TRBV12-4, the J call TRBJ1-1; D possibly corresponds to TRBD1 (5 bases). This CDR3 has 11 amino acids. Trimming removed 4 bases from V and 10 bases from J, with 10 bases in between. CDR3 protein: CASSSMGGAFF. The DNA for the CDR3 is TGTGCCAGCAGTTCGATGGGGGGAGCTTTCTTT.

The chain recombines TRBV11-2 with TRBJ2-7; 11 nucleotides agree with TRBD1. Germline loops: CDR1 SGHAT, CDR2 FQNNGV. With 4 bases clipped from V and 2 bases from J, the junction kept 4 bases outside the gene matches. This CDR3 has 15 residues. The CDR3: CASSSRDRGTYEQYF. In nucleotides, the CDR3 is TGTGCCAGCAGCTCCCGGGACAGGGGGACCTACGAGCAGTACTTC.

The V call is TRBV6-5, the J call TRBJ1-2; D remains ambiguous. Trimming stripped 10 bases from V and 8 bases from J, with 14 bases between. The CDR3 extends over 11 amino acids. CDR1 MNHEY and CDR2 SVGAGI come from the germline V gene. Written as DNA, the CDR3 is TGTGCCATCGGTAGTGGGCAAGGCTACACCTTC. Amino acids: CAIGSGQGYTF.

The rearrangement joins TRBV6-5 to TRBJ2-7, with 7 nucleotides matching TRBD2. The CDR3 has 15 residues. Germline trimming cut 0 bases from V and 4 bases from J; bases unmatched to any gene: 6. The germline V gene encodes CDR1 MNHEY and CDR2 SVGAGI. The CDR3 loop reads CASSYSVAGEYEQYF. DNA for the CDR3: TGTGCCAGCAGTTACTCGGTCGCGGGAGAGTACGAGCAGTACTTC.

J is TRBJ1-5 and V is TRBV6-5; TRBD1 is a possible D gene (5 bases). Trimming stripped 6 bases from V and 7 bases from J, with 13 bases between. Germline lookup yields CDR1 MNHEY and CDR2 SVGAGI. This CDR3 has 13 amino acids. CDR3 DNA: TGTGCCAGCAGCAAACGGGGGGACCAGCCCCAGCATTTT. It is translated as CASSKRGDQPQHF.

The chain couples TRBV7-3 to TRBJ2-1; TRBD2 matches at 8 bases. The CDR3 length is 16 residues. CDR1 is SGHTA and CDR2 is FQGTGA in the germline V gene. The V gene end was trimmed by 5 bases and the J gene end by 5 bases; junction bases not matched to a gene: 11. The CDR3 DNA is TGTGCCAGCAGCCCAAGATCACGGCGGGAGGACAATGAGCAGTTCTTC. This gives the protein CASSPRSRREDNEQFF.

This rearrangement joins TRBV6-5 to TRBJ2-5; possibly TRBD1 for D (6 bases). CDR1 is MNHEY, CDR2 SVGAGI, per germline. There are 14 residues in the CDR3. V was pared by 2 bases and J by 5 bases, with 12 bases between. This CDR3 is CASSYLQGWETQYF. The CDR3 DNA follows: TGTGCCAGCAGTTACCTACAGGGATGGGAGACCCAGTACTTC.

The rearrangement links TRBV5-4 to TRBJ2-3, with 7 bases matching TRBD1. V trimming: 0 bases; J trimming: 4 bases; junction bases outside the gene matches: 5. This CDR3 is built from 15 residues. Germline-derived CDR1 and CDR2 are SGHNT and YYREEE (reference sequence). The CDR3 nucleotides are TGTGCCAGCAGCTTGGCCCACAGGGGAGCAGATACGCAGTATTTT. Protein product: CASSLAHRGADTQYF.

The chain recombines TRBV9 with TRBJ1-4, with D possibly being TRBD1 (6 bases). Germline lookup yields CDR1 SGDLS and CDR2 YYNGEE. The CDR3 runs 14 residues. V was clipped by 4 bases and J by 16 bases, with 23 bases between them. CDR3 loop: CASSPGDTLIYPFF. Here the CDR3 DNA reads TGTGCCAGCAGCCCCGGGGACACCTTAATCTATCCGTTTTTT. The complete variable domain, with remaining parts taken from reference TRBV9 and TRBJ1-4, reads DSGVTQTPKHLITATGQRVTLRCSPRSGDLSVYWYQQSLDQGLQFLIQYYNGEERAKGNILERFSAQQFPDLHSELNLSSLELGDSALYFCASSPGDTLIYPFFGSGTQLSVL.

V and J are TRBV7-6 and TRBJ2-3, with 15 bases matching TRBD2. With V trimmed by 5 bases and J by 4 bases, 10 bases remained unmatched. CDR3 size: 18 residues. Germline lookup yields CDR1 SGHVS and CDR2 FNYEAQ. The CDR3 sequence: CASSLRTSGRAWPDTQYF. For the CDR3, the DNA is TGTGCCAGCAGCCTTCGGACTAGCGGGAGGGCCTGGCCAGATACGCAGTATTTT.

V and J are TRBV19 and TRBJ2-1; 8 bases map to TRBD2. V lost 4 bases to trimming and J lost 4 bases; unmatched junction nucleotides: 12. The CDR3 extends over 17 amino acids. The V gene's germline CDR1 is LNHDA and CDR2 SQIVND (reference sequence). This chain's CDR3 is CASSTDLTGGSYNEQFF. CDR3 DNA: TGTGCCAGTAGTACCGACCTTACGGGAGGGTCTTACAATGAGCAGTTCTTC.

This chain links TRBV9 with TRBJ1-1; D gene uncertain. Deletions cut 3 bases from V and 5 bases from J, with 11 bases between. The germline V gene has CDR1 SGDLS and CDR2 YYNGEE. CDR3 size: 13 residues. The CDR3 loop is CASSGLGGTEAFF. The CDR3 DNA sequence: TGTGCCAGCAGCGGGTTGGGAGGTACTGAAGCTTTCTTT. Full variable domain (rest looked up from reference TRBV9 and TRBJ1-1): DSGVTQTPKHLITATGQRVTLRCSPRSGDLSVYWYQQSLDQGLQFLIQYYNGEERAKGNILERFSAQQFPDLHSELNLSSLELGDSALYFCASSGLGGTEAFFGQGTRLTVV.

This clone appeared a few times. The chain uses TRBV28 and TRBJ2-2; TRBD1 matches at 8 bases. This CDR3 region has 16 residues. The junction had 7 bases not matched to a gene; V was cut back by 5 bases and J by 2 bases. The germline V gene encodes CDR1 MDHEN and CDR2 SYDVKM. CDR3 nucleotide sequence: TGTGCCAGCAGTCGCGCGGACAGGGAAAACACCGGGGAGCTGTTTTTT. It is translated as CASSRADRENTGELFF.

The chain joins TRBV5-1 to TRBJ2-5; TRBD1 matches 9 bases. J was trimmed by 8 bases and V by 2 bases; bases with no gene match: 16. The CDR3 sequence is 17 residues long. Germline V gives CDR1 SGHRS, CDR2 YFSETQ. The CDR3 DNA reads TGCGCCAGCAGCTTCTCACAGGGGGCGGGGGTTACTCGAACCCAGTACTTC. It is translated as CASSFSQGAGVTRTQYF.

This rearrangement joins TRBV7-8 to TRBJ2-1; 7 bases line up with TRBD1. The CDR3 contains 16 residues. Germline V lookup: CDR1 SGHVS, CDR2 FQNEAQ. V shed 1 base and J 7 bases; nucleotides not matched to a gene: 10. For the CDR3, the DNA is TGTGCCAGCAGCTTAGGGGCAGGGGGTTGGGTGAATGAGCAGTTCTTC. It is translated as CASSLGAGGWVNEQFF.

The V call is TRBV7-2, the J call TRBJ2-3, with D tentatively TRBD1 (6 bases). The CDR3 totals 15 residues. The V gene lost 5 bases and the J gene lost 3 bases, with 15 bases spanning the gap. Germline lookup yields CDR1 SGHTA and CDR2 FQGNSA. The CDR3 DNA reads as TGTGCCAGCAGCGGACAAACAGGGTTAACAGATACGCAGTATTTT. Translation: CASSGQTGLTDTQYF.

The chain has TRBV30 and TRBJ1-2, with D possibly matching TRBD1 (5 bases). Germline V gene lookup returns CDR1 GTSNPN and CDR2 SVGIG (reference sequence). The CDR3 extends over 16 amino acids. Trimming pared 4 bases from V and 3 bases from J, leaving 21 bases between. The CDR3 spells CAWTRVWGRVDYGYTF. CDR3 bases: TGTGCCTGGACCCGGGTGTGGGGGAGGGTTGACTATGGCTACACCTTC.

This clone appeared a single time. This chain connects TRBV25-1 to TRBJ2-3; TRBD1 is a possible D gene (5 bases). Germline loops: CDR1 MGHDK, CDR2 SYGVNS. The CDR3 runs to 16 residues. Trimming took 4 bases from V and 0 from J, leaving 14 bases between them. The CDR3 DNA follows: TGTGCCAGCAGTGGGTATGGGGCCGGTAGCACAGATACGCAGTATTTT. Its translation is CASSGYGAGSTDTQYF.

This rearrangement joins TRBV30 to TRBJ1-1, with D perhaps TRBD1 (6 bases). Trimming pared 4 bases from V and 10 bases from J, leaving 16 bases between. CDR1 is GTSNPN, CDR2 SVGIG, per germline (reference sequence). The CDR3 loop spans 12 amino acids. CDR3 sequence (DNA): TGTGCCTGGAATACAGGGTCTCTATTAGCTTTCTTT. Its translation: CAWNTGSLLAFF.

V and J are TRBV30 and TRBJ1-3, with 9 bases lining up with TRBD1. V dropped 3 bases and J dropped 2; count of bases not matched to a gene: 8. The CDR3 covers 16 residues. Germline V lookup: CDR1 GTSNPN, CDR2 SVGIG (reference sequence). CDR3 sequence (DNA): TGTGCCTGGAGGGATACCAGACAGGGGGCTGGAAACACCATATATTTT. Translating it yields CAWRDTRQGAGNTIYF. The variable domain in full, with the rest retrieved from reference TRBV30 and TRBJ1-3, is SQTIHQWPATLVQPVGSPLSLECTVEGTSNPNLYWYRQAAGRGLQLLFYSVGIGQISSEVPQNLSASRPQDRQFILSSKKLLLSDSGFYLCAWRDTRQGAGNTIYFGEGSWLTVV.

The chain recombines TRBV7-9 with TRBJ1-4, with 7 nucleotides matching TRBD1. This CDR3 has 14 amino acids. The V gene end was trimmed by 3 bases and the J gene end by 10 bases; junction bases not matched to a gene: 8. CDR1 and CDR2 (germline): SEHNR, FQNEAQ (reference sequence). The CDR3 here is CASSFGTEGGKLFF. The CDR3, as DNA: TGTGCCAGCAGCTTCGGGACAGAGGGTGGAAAACTGTTTTTT. Based on the CDR3 plus reference TRBV7-9 and TRBJ1-4, the full variable domain is DTGVSQNPRHKITKRGQNVTFRCDPISEHNRLYWYRQTLGQGPEFLTYFQNEAQLEKSRLLSDRFSAERPKGSFSTLEIQRTEQGDSAMYLCASSFGTEGGKLFFGSGTQLSVL.